The entry below describes one T cell receptor (beta chain). Participants were aged about 18 to 89 years, lived in 25 or so US areas, and enrolled virtually. Allocation to cohorts depended on clinical history reported by the participants. Recovery meant two consecutive negative NP/OP PCR tests, professional clearance, or resolved symptoms. The protocol was immunoSEQ multiplex PCR, while the TCRdb copy is restricted to in-frame clones and leaves out a portion. The table has over 200,000 clones, approximately 84% seen once. This entry comes from a study of blood T cell repertoires in COVID-19. The CDR3 covers 15 residues. Trimming cost V 6 bases and J 4 bases; bases outside gene matches: 12. Germline values: CDR1 SGHTA, CDR2 FQGNSA.

The material sequenced was PBMCs or T cells enriched from blood (not recorded which). The V gene is TRBV7-2, the J gene TRBJ2-7, with 7 bases fitting TRBD1. This receptor was taken from a man aged 35-49 years who had recovered from COVID-19. The CDR3 DNA reads as TGTGCCAGCAGTTCCGCCGGGACAGTTCCTTACGAGCAGTACTTC. Its translation: CASSSAGTVPYEQYF.